The 29 T cell receptor beta chains in this list originate from one sample, sequenced in a study of CD8+CD57+ T cells in acquired aplastic anemia. TCR beta VDJ and CDR3 profiling used genomic DNA as template. TCRdb redid the calling of the reads with MiXCR, one entry per CDR3 protein. Counted here are some 290,000 distinct CDR3 sequences, about 56% occurring once; the ten biggest clones make up roughly 8%. The sequencing sample was made of sorted CD4+, CD8+, or CD8+CD57+ T cells (not recorded which) from PBMCs. These receptors all come from a human donor with severe aplastic anemia or a healthy control (not recorded which).

The J gene is TRBJ1-6, the V gene TRBV12-3 or TRBV12-4; the D gene is possibly TRBD1 (5 bases). The CDR3 spans 15 residues. Trimming pared 8 bases from V and 5 bases from J, leaving 16 bases between. This CDR3 reads CASGRGGDNNSPLHF. CDR3 nucleotide sequence: TGTGCCAGCGGGCGCGGGGGTGACAATAATTCACCCCTCCACTTT.

The V call is TRBV5-1, the J call TRBJ2-1, with 11 bases matching TRBD2. CDR1 and CDR2 from the germline V gene are SGHRS and YFSETQ. The J segment lost 5 bases and the V segment lost 4 bases, leaving 8 bases of the junction unmatched. The CDR3 contains 16 residues. CDR3 in amino acids: CASSDPTGLADNEQFF. CDR3 coding DNA: TGCGCCAGCAGCGACCCCACGGGACTAGCGGACAATGAGCAGTTCTTC.

This clonotype appeared many times. V and J are TRBV2 and TRBJ1-6, with 9 bases lining up with TRBD1. The CDR3 spans 15 residues. Germline V gives CDR1 SNHLY, CDR2 FYNNEI. V lost 10 bases to trimming and J lost 6 bases; unmatched junction nucleotides: 10. The CDR3 region is CANSPDRGFNSPLHF. CDR3 DNA sequence: TGTGCCAATTCCCCCGACAGGGGGTTTAATTCACCCCTCCACTTT.

The chain carries TRBV5-1 and TRBJ2-2; possible D gene TRBD2, 5 bases. CDR3 length: 15 residues. Trimming stripped 4 bases from V and 0 bases from J, with 10 bases between. Germline V gene data show CDR1 as SGHRS and CDR2 as YFSETQ. CDR3 region: CASSPSGTNTGELFF. Written as DNA, the CDR3 is TGCGCCAGCAGCCCGTCGGGGACGAACACCGGGGAGCTGTTTTTT.

This clonotype has a count of ten or more. The rearrangement links TRBV12-5 to TRBJ1-6; D is undetermined. Germline values: CDR1 LGHNT, CDR2 FRNRAP. The CDR3 has 14 amino acids. V gave up 5 bases and J gave up 9 bases, with 14 bases separating them. The CDR3 spells CASGPGPGRSPLHF. CDR3 in DNA: TGTGCTAGTGGTCCTGGCCCCGGGCGTTCACCCCTCCACTTT.

In its sample, this clonotype was seen a few times. This chain connects TRBV20-1 to TRBJ2-3; 7 nucleotides agree with TRBD1. Germline CDR1 is DFQATT and CDR2 is SNEGSKA (reference sequence). The V gene end was trimmed by 5 bases and the J gene end by 4 bases; junction bases not matched to a gene: 9. The CDR3 sequence is 14 residues long. The CDR3 DNA reads TGCAGTGCTCCCAGGACAGGTGGGTCAGATACGCAGTATTTT. This gives the protein CSAPRTGGSDTQYF.

This clonotype appeared a few times. This chain connects TRBV20-1 to TRBJ1-1; a possible D gene is TRBD1 (5 bases). The CDR3 contains 13 residues. The germline CDR1 and CDR2 sequences are DFQATT and SNEGSKA (reference sequence). V lost 1 base, J lost 4 bases, and 10 bases lay in between. CDR3: CSARGPGRTEAFF. The CDR3 coding sequence is TGCAGTGCTAGAGGGCCGGGGCGCACTGAAGCTTTCTTT.

The chain has TRBV2 and TRBJ1-2; no firm D call. This CDR3 comprises 9 residues. Germline V gene sequence: CDR1 SNHLY, CDR2 FYNNEI. The V end was cut by 8 bases, the J end by 6 bases, with 4 bases between. In nucleotides, the CDR3 is TGTGCCAGCCTCGATGGCTACACCTTC. Translation: CASLDGYTF.

The rearrangement joins TRBV2 to TRBJ2-5, with 13 positions matching TRBD2. The CDR3 is 18 residues long. The germline V gene encodes CDR1 SNHLY and CDR2 FYNNEI. V gave up 0 bases and J gave up 5 bases; unmatched junction bases: 9. The CDR3 protein is CASSEATSLAGGPETQYF. CDR3 bases: TGTGCCAGCAGTGAAGCGACCTCACTAGCGGGGGGGCCTGAGACCCAGTACTTC.

V gene TRBV7-2 combines with J gene TRBJ2-7; D ambiguous. Germline loops: CDR1 SGHTA, CDR2 FQGNSA. The CDR3 is made up of 12 amino acids. V was trimmed by 5 bases and J by 7 bases, leaving 12 bases between them. CDR3 protein: CASSETLTEQYF. The CDR3 DNA reads as TGTGCCAGCAGCGAAACTCTCACGGAGCAGTACTTC.

The V and J genes are TRBV2 and TRBJ2-3, with a weak D call TRBD2 (5 bases). The length of the CDR3 is 14 residues. V was pared by 5 bases and J by 3 bases, with 12 bases between. The germline gives CDR1 SNHLY, CDR2 FYNNEI. Written as DNA, the CDR3 is TGTGCCAGCAGTTTCGTCGGCGGGACAGATACGCAGTATTTT. Its translation is CASSFVGGTDTQYF.

The chain joins TRBV20-1 to TRBJ2-7, with TRBD2 matching over 8 bases. V was pared by 0 bases and J by 6 bases, with 13 bases of the junction left unmatched. The CDR3 runs 16 residues. Germline loops: CDR1 DFQATT, CDR2 SNEGSKA (reference sequence). CDR3 nucleotides: TGCAGTGCTAGAGACCAATTAGCGGGGTCCTACGTCGAGCAGTACTTC. It translates to CSARDQLAGSYVEQYF.

The chain has TRBV7-2 and TRBJ2-5; tentatively, D is TRBD1 (5 bases). CDR3 length equals 16 residues. V was pared by 8 bases and J by 4 bases, with 23 bases between. Germline-derived CDR1 and CDR2 are SGHTA and FQGNSA. The CDR3 reads CASCKGREARGETQYF. CDR3 DNA sequence: TGTGCCAGCTGTAAGGGTCGCGAGGCTAGGGGAGAGACCCAGTACTTC.

The rearrangement joins TRBV7-8 to TRBJ2-7, with TRBD1 identical over 7 bases. The CDR3 is 16 amino acids. The junction had 8 bases not matched to a gene; V was cut back by 2 bases and J by 1 base. CDR1 is SGHVS, CDR2 FQNEAQ, per germline. CDR3 sequence (DNA): TGTGCCAGCAGCTTATTAGAGGGGGCTAGGTCCTACGAGCAGTACTTC. Its translation is CASSLLEGARSYEQYF.

The genes are TRBV10-3 and TRBJ1-1, with 8 positions matching TRBD1. Germline trimming cut 10 bases from V and 5 bases from J; bases unmatched to any gene: 12. Germline V gives CDR1 ENHRY, CDR2 SYGVKD. The CDR3 is 14 residues long. In DNA, the CDR3 is TGTGCCAGCACCTTAGGACAGGGTAGGACTGAAGCTTTCTTT. Protein: CASTLGQGRTEAFF.

This clonotype was counted at least ten times. The chain couples TRBV3-1 to TRBJ2-6; D remains unclear. Trimming took 3 bases from V and 4 from J, leaving 7 bases between them. Per the germline V gene, CDR1 is LGHDT and CDR2 is YNNKEL (reference sequence). The CDR3 length is 14 residues. This chain's CDR3 is CASSQGTGANVLTF. Here the CDR3 DNA reads TGTGCCAGCAGCCAGGGTACAGGGGCCAACGTCCTGACTTTC.

This clonotype was observed at least ten times. This chain connects TRBV30 to TRBJ2-7; D is possibly TRBD2 (7 bases). CDR1 and CDR2 from the germline V gene are GTSNPN and SVGIG (reference sequence). The CDR3 is made up of 13 amino acids. Trimming took 1 base from V and 2 from J, leaving 9 bases between them. The CDR3 DNA follows: TGTGCCTGGAGTGCGGGGGGCCCCTACGAGCAGTACTTC. It is translated as CAWSAGGPYEQYF.

This rearrangement joins TRBV20-1 to TRBJ1-5; TRBD1 agrees at 8 bases. Germline loops: CDR1 DFQATT, CDR2 SNEGSKA (reference sequence). The CDR3 runs 14 residues. J was trimmed by 1 base and V by 3 bases; bases with no gene match: 2. CDR3 sequence: CSARDRASNQPQHF. The CDR3 coding sequence is TGCAGTGCTAGGGACAGGGCGAGCAATCAGCCCCAGCATTTT.

In this sample, this clonotype turned up once. V and J are TRBV7-7 and TRBJ2-1; 10 nucleotides align to TRBD2. This CDR3 spans 16 amino acids. The V and J ends lost 1 base and 7 bases, in that order; junction bases with no gene match: 7. Germline V lookup: CDR1 SSHAT, CDR2 FNYEAQ (reference sequence). The CDR3 spells CASSLGSGGATNEQFF. The DNA for the CDR3 is TGTGCCAGCAGCTTAGGAAGCGGGGGGGCGACGAATGAGCAGTTCTTC.

Note on this clonotype: The junction does not match germline at one end; this may be a read error. This chain joins TRBV9 and TRBJ2-2; no clear D. Germline V gene sequence: CDR1 SGDLS, CDR2 YYNGEE. The CDR3 runs 15 residues. Written as DNA, the CDR3 is TGTACCAGCTGCGTAGGCCTATTCGACACCGGGGAGCTGTTTTTT. Its protein product is CTSCVGLFDTGELFF.

There are many counts of this clonotype. This chain links TRBV7-8 with TRBJ1-3; D may be TRBD1 (5 bases). The CDR3 sequence is 14 residues long. The V end lost 0 bases, the J end lost 4 bases, and 7 bases lay between the germline ends. Germline V gene data show CDR1 as SGHVS and CDR2 as FQNEAQ. CDR3 in amino acids: CASSLAAGGNTIYF. The CDR3 DNA follows: TGTGCCAGCAGCTTAGCGGCAGGGGGAAACACCATATATTTT.

This chain links TRBV7-9 with TRBJ2-7; possible D gene TRBD2, 7 bases. V was shortened by 11 bases and J by 1 base, with 18 bases between the two germline ends. Germline V gives CDR1 SEHNR, CDR2 FQNEAQ (reference sequence). CDR3 length: 14 amino acids. The CDR3 region has the DNA TGTGCCTGGAGTGAGGGGGGGGTATCCTACGAGCAGTACTTC. As protein: CAWSEGGVSYEQYF.

The genes are TRBV2 and TRBJ2-1, with 8 nucleotides matching TRBD1. The germline CDR1 and CDR2 sequences are SNHLY and FYNNEI. The CDR3 contains 13 residues. The CDR3 is CATATGVYNEQFF. Written as DNA, the CDR3 is TGTGCTACCGCGACAGGGGTATACAATGAGCAGTTCTTC.

The genes are TRBV12-3 or TRBV12-4 and TRBJ1-6; no reliable D call. The V end was cut by 4 bases, the J end by 13 bases, with 11 bases between. This CDR3 has 12 residues. CDR3 residues: CASSSGSFPLHF. The CDR3 DNA follows: TGTGCCAGCAGTTCGGGTAGTTTTCCCCTCCACTTT.

This clonotype was counted at least ten times. The V call is TRBV6-6, the J call TRBJ2-2; possibly TRBD2 for D (5 bases). Germline CDR1 reads MNHNY; CDR2 reads SVGAGI (reference sequence). The V and J ends lost 7 bases and 0 bases respectively, with 15 bases between them. CDR3 length: 16 residues. The chain's CDR3 is CASIFRWTANTGELFF. CDR3 sequence (DNA): TGTGCCAGCATTTTCCGATGGACTGCGAACACCGGGGAGCTGTTTTTT.

This clonotype has at least ten counts. The chain couples TRBV12-3 or TRBV12-4 to TRBJ1-1; D not certain. The V gene lost 3 bases and the J gene lost 10 bases, with 9 bases spanning the gap. The CDR3 contains 11 residues. CDR3 coding DNA: TGTGCCAGCAGTTTCAGATACGCAGCTTTCTTT. Translation gives CASSFRYAAFF.

This rearrangement joins TRBV7-2 to TRBJ2-7; unclear D gene. The CDR3 runs 12 residues. V lost 7 bases and J lost 1, with 8 bases in between. Looked up from germline, CDR1 is SGHTA and CDR2 is FQGNSA. The CDR3 protein is CASTKGSYEQYF. CDR3 nucleotide sequence: TGTGCCAGCACCAAGGGATCCTACGAGCAGTACTTC.

The chain has TRBV7-8 and TRBJ1-3; D call uncertain. The CDR3 runs 13 residues. V was shortened by 5 bases and J by 7 bases, with 12 bases between the two germline ends. Per germline, CDR1 SGHVS and CDR2 FQNEAQ. For the CDR3, the DNA is TGTGCCAGCAGCACCGGCCCAAAGAACACCATATATTTT. It is translated as CASSTGPKNTIYF.

The chain uses TRBV9 and TRBJ2-3; D gene unclear. CDR1 SGDLS and CDR2 YYNGEE come from the germline V gene. The CDR3 sequence is 16 residues long. Trimming cost V 4 bases and J 0 bases, with 15 bases left between them. The CDR3, as DNA: TGTGCCAGCAGCCAATTGGGCGATACTAGCACAGATACGCAGTATTTT. It encodes CASSQLGDTSTDTQYF.